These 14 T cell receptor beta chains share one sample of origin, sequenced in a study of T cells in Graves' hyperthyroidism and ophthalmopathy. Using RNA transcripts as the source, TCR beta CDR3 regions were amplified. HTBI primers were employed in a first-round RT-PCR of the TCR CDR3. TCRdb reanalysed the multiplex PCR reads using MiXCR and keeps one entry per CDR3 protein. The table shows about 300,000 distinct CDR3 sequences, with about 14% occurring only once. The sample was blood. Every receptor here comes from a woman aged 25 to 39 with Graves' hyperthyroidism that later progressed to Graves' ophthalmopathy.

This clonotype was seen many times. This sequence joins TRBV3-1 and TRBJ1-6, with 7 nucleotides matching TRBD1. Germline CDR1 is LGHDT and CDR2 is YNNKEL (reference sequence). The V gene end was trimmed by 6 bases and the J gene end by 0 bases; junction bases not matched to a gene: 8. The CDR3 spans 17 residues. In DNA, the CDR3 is TGTGCCAGCAGGGGACCGACAGGGAGCTCCTATAATTCACCCCTCCACTTT. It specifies CASRGPTGSSYNSPLHF.

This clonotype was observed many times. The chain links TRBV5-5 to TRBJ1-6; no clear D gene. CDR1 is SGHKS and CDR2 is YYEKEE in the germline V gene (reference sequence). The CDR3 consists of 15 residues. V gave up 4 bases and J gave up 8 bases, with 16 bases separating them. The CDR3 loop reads CASSRSIGRDSPLHF. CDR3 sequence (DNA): TGTGCCAGCAGCCGCTCCATAGGGAGGGATTCACCCCTCCACTTT.

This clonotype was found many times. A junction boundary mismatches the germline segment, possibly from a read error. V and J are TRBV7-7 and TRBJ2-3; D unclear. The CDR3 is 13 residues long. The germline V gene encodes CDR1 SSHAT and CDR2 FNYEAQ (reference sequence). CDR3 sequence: CASSLDLLDTQYF. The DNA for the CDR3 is TGTGCTAGCAGCTTAGATTTGTTGGATACGCAGTATTTT.

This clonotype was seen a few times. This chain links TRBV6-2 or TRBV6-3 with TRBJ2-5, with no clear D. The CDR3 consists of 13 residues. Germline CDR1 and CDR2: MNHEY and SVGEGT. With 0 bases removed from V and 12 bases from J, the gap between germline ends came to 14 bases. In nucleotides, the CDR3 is TGTGCCAGCAGTTACTCCCTCGGGTACACTGAGTACTTC. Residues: CASSYSLGYTEYF.

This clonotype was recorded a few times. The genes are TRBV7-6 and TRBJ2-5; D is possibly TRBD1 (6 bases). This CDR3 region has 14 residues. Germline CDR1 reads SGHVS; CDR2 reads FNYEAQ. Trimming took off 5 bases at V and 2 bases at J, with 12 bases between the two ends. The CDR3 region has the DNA TGTGCCAGCAGCCCACAGGGAGCTCAAGAGACCCAGTACTTC. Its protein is CASSPQGAQETQYF.

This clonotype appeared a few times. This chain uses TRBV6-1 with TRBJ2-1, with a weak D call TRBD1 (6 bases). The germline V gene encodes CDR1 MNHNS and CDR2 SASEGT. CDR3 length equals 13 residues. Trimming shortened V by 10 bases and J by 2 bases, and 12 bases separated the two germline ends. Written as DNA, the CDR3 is TGTGCCACCGTCGGGACACCCTACAATGAGCAGTTCTTC. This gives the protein CATVGTPYNEQFF.

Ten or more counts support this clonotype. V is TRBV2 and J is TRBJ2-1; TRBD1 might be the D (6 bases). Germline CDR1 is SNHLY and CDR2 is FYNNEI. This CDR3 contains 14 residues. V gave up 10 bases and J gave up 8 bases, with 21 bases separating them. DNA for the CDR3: TGTGCCAACACGGACAGCGTCAAGGCGGATGAGCAGTTCTTC. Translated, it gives CANTDSVKADEQFF. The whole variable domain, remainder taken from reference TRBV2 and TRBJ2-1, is EPEVTQTPSHQVTQMGQEVILRCVPISNHLYFYWYRQILGQKVEFLVSFYNNEISEKSEIFDDQFSVERPDGSNFTLKIRSTKLEDSAMYFCANTDSVKADEQFFGPGTRLTVL.

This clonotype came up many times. Here the CDR3 DNA reads TGTGCCAGCACCTTACAGGGGGCGCATGATGGCTACACCTTC. The encoded protein is CASTLQGAHDGYTF. This rearrangement joins TRBV6-2 or TRBV6-3 to TRBJ1-2; 9 positions match TRBD1. The CDR3 is 14 residues long. Germline V gene sequence: CDR1 MNHEY, CDR2 SVGEGT. J lost 6 bases, V lost 7 bases, and 9 bases had no gene match.

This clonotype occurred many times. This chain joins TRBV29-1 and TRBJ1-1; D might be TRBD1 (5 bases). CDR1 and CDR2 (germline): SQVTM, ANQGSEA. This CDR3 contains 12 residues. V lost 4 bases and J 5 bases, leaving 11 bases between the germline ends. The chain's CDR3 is CSVGPGGTEAFF. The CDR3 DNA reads TGCAGCGTTGGACCCGGGGGAACTGAAGCTTTCTTT.

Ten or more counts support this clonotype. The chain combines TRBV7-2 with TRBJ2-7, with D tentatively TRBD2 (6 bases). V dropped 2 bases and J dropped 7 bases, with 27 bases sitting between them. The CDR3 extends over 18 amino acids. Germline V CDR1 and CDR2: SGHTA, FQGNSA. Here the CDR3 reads CASSLTASVRETPREQYF. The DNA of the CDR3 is TGTGCCAGCAGCTTAACGGCTAGCGTTCGAGAGACCCCGCGGGAGCAGTACTTC.

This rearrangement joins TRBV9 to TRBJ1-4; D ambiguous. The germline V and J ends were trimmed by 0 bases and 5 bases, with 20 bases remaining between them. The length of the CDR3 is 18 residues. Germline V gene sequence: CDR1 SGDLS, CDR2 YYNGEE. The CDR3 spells CASSVGMIGGRANEKLFF. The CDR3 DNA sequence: TGTGCCAGCAGCGTAGGGATGATAGGCGGTCGGGCGAATGAAAAACTGTTTTTT.

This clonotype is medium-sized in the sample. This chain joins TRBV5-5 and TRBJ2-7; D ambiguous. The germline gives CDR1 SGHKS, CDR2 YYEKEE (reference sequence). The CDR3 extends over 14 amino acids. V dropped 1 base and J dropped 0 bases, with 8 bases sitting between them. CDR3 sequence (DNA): TGTGCCAGCAGCTTGATAGTCTCCTCCTACGAGCAGTACTTC. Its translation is CASSLIVSSYEQYF.

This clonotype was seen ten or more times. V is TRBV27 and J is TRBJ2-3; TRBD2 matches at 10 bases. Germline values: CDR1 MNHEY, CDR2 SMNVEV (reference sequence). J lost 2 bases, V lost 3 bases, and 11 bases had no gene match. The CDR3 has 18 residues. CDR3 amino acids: CASSFSRTSGPLTDTQYF. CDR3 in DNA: TGTGCCAGCAGTTTCTCTAGGACTAGCGGACCGCTCACAGATACGCAGTATTTT.

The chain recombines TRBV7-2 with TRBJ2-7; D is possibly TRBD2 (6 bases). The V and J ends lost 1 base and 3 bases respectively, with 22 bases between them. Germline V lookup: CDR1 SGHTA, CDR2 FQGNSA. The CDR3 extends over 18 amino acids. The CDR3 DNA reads TGTGCCAGCAGCTTAGTTAACTCGGAGACTGGGGGGATCTACGAGCAGTACTTC. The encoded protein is CASSLVNSETGGIYEQYF.